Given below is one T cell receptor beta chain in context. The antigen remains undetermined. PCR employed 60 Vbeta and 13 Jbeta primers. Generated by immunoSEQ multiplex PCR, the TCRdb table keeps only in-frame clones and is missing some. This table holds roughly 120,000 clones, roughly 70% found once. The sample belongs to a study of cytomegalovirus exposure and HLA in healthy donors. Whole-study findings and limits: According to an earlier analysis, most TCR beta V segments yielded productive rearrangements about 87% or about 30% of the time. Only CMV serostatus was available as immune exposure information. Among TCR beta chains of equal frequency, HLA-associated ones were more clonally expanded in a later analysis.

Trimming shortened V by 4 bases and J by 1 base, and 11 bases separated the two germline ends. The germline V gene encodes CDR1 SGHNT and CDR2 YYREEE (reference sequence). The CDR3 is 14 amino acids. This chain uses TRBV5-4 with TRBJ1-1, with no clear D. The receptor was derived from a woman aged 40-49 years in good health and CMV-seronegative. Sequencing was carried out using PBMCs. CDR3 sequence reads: CASSPEPGNTEAFF. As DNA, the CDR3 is TGTGCCAGCAGCCCTGAACCGGGGAACACTGAAGCTTTCTTT. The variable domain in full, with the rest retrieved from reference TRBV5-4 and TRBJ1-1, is ETGVTQSPTHLIKTRGQQVTLRCSSQSGHNTVSWYQQALGQGPQFIFQYYREEENGRGNFPPRFSGLQFPNYSSELNVNALELDDSALYLCASSPEPGNTEAFFGQGTRLTVV.